This section outlines one T cell receptor (beta chain) sequence together with its context. Trimming removed 2 bases from V and 3 bases from J, with 9 bases in between. Germline lookup yields CDR1 MGHDK and CDR2 SYGVNS. The CDR3 covers 14 residues. Per the study methods: How many nucleated cells were present was estimated from reference gene primer amplification. Clones were read by immunoSEQ multiplex PCR, and TCRdb kept only the in-frame ones, dropping some. The V and J calls and the clone size are those of that table, but D and trimming were determined from the DNA. The sample contains approximately 150,000 clones, 80% to 90% of which appear only once. This entry belongs to a study of blood T cell repertoires in COVID-19. At the level of the study: The origin of the acute and convalescent COVID-19 samples was the United States, Italy and Spain. The analysed material was cDNA or gDNA that came from T cells, B-cell-depleted T cells, or PBMCs.

The TCR comes from a woman in her fifties or sixties with acute or convalescent COVID-19. Material: peripheral blood. V is TRBV25-1 and J is TRBJ2-3; unclear D gene. The CDR3 bases are TGTGCCAGCAGTGAACTAGTTGCGACAGATACGCAGTATTTT. Its protein is CASSELVATDTQYF.